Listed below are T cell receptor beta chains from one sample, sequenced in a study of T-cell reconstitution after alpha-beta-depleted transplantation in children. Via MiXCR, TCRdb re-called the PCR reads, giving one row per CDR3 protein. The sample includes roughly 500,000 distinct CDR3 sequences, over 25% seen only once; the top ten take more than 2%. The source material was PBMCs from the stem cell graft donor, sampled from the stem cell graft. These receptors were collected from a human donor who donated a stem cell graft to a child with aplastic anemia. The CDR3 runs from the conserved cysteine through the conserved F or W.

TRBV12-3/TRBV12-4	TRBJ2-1	CASSFVAGNEQFF
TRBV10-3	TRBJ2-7	CAISESGRGSYEQYF
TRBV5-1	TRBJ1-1	CASSFRTDMNTEAFF
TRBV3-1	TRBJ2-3	CASSTGTTTETQYF
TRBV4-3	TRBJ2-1	CASSQETGGYNEQFF
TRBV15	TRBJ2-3	CATSREAATKADTQYF
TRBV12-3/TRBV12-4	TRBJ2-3	CASNLGASGTDTQYF
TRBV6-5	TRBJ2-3	CASSYVAGSSDTQYF
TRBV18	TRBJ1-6	CASSPRTLEAPLHF
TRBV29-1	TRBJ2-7	CSVELSNRGRRDEQYF
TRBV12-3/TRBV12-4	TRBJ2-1	CASSDSGGRSYNEQFF
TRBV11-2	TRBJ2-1	CASSLGARYEQFF
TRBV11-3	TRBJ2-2	CASSHQREKWGSGELFF
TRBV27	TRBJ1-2	CASSLWPAYGYTF
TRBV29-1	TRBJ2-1	CSVRPPLSGARNEQFF
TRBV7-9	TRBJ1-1	CASSPRAGGLFSEAFF
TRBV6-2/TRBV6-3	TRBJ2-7	CASRPVTGSSYEQYF
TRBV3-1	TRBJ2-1	CASSQGGPYNEQFF
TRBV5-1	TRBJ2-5	CASRTGTSASETQYF
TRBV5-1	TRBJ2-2	CASSLDGGLANTGELFF
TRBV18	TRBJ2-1	CASSPPGIASGVYNEQFF
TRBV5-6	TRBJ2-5	CASSFLPAGPQETQYF
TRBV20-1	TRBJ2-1	CSAGRGAGEQFF
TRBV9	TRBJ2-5	CASSARGGLGQETQYF
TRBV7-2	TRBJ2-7	CASSQGVGGYEQYF
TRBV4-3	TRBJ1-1	CASSEQGADTEAFF
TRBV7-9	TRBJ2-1	CASRRTSGNNEQFF
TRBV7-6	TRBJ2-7	CASSLGASGSSYEQYF
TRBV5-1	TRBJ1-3	CASSPSGSGGNTIYF
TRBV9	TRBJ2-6	CASSDSPDRGKLGANVLTF
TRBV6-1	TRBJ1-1	CASRPPLNTEAFF
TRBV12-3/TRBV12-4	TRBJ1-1	CASSLFDTEAFF
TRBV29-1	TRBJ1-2	CSVEDFGSPGQNYGYTF
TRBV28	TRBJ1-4	CASSKDRVNEKLFF